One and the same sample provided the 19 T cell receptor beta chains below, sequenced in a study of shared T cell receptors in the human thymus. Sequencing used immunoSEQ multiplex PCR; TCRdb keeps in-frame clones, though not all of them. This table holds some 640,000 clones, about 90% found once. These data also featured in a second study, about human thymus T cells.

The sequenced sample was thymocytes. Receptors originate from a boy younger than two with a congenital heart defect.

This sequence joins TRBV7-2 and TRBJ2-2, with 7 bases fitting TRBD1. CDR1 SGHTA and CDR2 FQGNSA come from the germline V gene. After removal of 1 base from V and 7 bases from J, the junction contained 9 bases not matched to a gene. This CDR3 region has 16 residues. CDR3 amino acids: CASSLEGTDLNGELFF. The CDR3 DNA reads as TGTGCCAGCAGCTTAGAGGGGACAGACCTTAACGGGGAGCTGTTTTTT.

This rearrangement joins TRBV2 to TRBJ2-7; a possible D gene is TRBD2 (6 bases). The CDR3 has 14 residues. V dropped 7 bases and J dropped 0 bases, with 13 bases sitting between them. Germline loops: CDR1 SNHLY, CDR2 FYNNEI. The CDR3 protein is CASTSVIRSYEQYF. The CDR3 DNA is TGTGCCAGCACTAGCGTCATCCGCTCCTACGAGCAGTACTTC.

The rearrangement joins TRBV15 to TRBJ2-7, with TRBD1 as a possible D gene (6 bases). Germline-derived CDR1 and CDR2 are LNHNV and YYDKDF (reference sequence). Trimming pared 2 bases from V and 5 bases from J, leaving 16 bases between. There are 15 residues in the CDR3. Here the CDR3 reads CATSRSQQGFHEQYF. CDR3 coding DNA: TGTGCCACCAGCAGATCCCAACAGGGTTTCCACGAGCAGTACTTC.

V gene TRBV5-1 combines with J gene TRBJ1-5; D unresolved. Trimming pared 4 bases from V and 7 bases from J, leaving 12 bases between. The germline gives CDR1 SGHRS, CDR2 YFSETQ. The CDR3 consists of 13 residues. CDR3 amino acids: CASSPLGEQPQHF. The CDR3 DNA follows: TGCGCCAGCAGCCCGCTTGGGGAGCAGCCCCAGCATTTT.

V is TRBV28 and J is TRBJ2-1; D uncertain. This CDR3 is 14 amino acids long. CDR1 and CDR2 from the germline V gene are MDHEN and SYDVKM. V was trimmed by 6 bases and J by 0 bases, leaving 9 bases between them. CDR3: CASRPRISYNEQFF. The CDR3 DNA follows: TGTGCCAGCAGACCTAGGATCTCCTACAATGAGCAGTTCTTC.

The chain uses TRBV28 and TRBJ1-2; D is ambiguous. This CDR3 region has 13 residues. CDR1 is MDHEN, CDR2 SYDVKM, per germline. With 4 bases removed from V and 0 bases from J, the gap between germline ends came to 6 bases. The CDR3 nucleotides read TGTGCCAGCAGTTGGCAGGCTAACTATGGCTACACCTTC. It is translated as CASSWQANYGYTF.

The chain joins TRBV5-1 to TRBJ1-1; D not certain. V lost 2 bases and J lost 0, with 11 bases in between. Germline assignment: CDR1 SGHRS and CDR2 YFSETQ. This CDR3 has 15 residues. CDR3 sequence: CASSLSRVMNTEAFF. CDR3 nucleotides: TGCGCCAGCAGCTTAAGCCGGGTCATGAACACTGAAGCTTTCTTT. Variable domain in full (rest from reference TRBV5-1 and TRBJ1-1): KAGVTQTPRYLIKTRGQQVTLSCSPISGHRSVSWYQQTPGQGLQFLFEYFSETQRNKGNFPGRFSGRQFSNSRSEMNVSTLELGDSALYLCASSLSRVMNTEAFFGQGTRLTVV.

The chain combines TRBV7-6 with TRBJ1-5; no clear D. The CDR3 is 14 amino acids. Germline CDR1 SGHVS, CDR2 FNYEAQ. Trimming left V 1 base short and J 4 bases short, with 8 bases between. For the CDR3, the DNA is TGTGCCAGCAGCTTAGTGTTCGGGAATCAGCCCCAGCATTTT. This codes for CASSLVFGNQPQHF.

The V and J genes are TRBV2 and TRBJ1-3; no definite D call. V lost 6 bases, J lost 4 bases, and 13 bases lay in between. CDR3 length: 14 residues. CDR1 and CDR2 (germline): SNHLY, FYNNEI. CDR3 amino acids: CASSPGKAGNTIYF. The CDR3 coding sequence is TGTGCCAGCAGCCCCGGGAAAGCAGGAAACACCATATATTTT.

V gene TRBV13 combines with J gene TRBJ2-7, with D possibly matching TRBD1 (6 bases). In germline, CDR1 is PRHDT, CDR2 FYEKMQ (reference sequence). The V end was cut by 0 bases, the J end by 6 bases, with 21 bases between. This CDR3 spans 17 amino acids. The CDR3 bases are TGTGCCAGCAGCTTAGGGAAGAAGGGACACCCCCGCTCCGAGCAGTACTTC. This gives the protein CASSLGKKGHPRSEQYF.

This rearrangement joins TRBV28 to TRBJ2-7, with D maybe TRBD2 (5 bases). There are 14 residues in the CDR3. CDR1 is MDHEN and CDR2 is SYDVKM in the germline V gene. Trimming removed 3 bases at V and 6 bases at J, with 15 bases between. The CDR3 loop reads CASSFRPRECEQYF. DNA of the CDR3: TGTGCCAGCAGTTTCCGACCTCGGGAATGCGAGCAGTACTTC. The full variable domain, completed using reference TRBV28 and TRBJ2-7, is DVKVTQSSRYLVKRTGEKVFLECVQDMDHENMFWYRQDPGLGLRLIYFSYDVKMKEKGDIPEGYSVSREKKERFSLILESASTNQTSMYLCASSFRPRECEQYFGPGTRLTVT.

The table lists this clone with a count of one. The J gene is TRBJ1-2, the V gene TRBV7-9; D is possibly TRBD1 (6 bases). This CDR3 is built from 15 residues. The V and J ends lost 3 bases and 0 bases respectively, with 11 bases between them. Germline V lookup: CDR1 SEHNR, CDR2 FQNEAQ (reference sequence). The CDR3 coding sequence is TGTGCCAGCAGCTTGGGGACACAGGCTAACTATGGCTACACCTTC. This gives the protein CASSLGTQANYGYTF.

The DNA for the CDR3 is TGTGCCAGCAGTGTTTCAGGTCGTCCATCTGGGGCCAACGTCCTGACTTTC. This encodes CASSVSGRPSGANVLTF. The chain is built from TRBV6-1 and TRBJ2-6; D gene ambiguous. Germline assignment: CDR1 MNHNS and CDR2 SASEGT. The CDR3 runs 17 residues. V was clipped by 4 bases and J by 1 base, with 14 bases between them.

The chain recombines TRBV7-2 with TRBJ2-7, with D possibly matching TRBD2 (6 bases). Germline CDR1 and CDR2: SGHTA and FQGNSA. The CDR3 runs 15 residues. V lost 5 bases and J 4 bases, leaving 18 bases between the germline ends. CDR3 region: CASSPLWGDLYEQYF. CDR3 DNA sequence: TGTGCCAGCAGCCCCCTCTGGGGGGATCTATACGAGCAGTACTTC.

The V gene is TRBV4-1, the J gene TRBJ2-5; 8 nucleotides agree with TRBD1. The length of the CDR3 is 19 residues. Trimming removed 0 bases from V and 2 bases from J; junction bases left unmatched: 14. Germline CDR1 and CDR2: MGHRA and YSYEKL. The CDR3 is CASSQDSDRGTCPQETQYF. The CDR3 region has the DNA TGCGCCAGCAGCCAAGATAGTGACAGGGGTACGTGCCCGCAAGAGACCCAGTACTTC.

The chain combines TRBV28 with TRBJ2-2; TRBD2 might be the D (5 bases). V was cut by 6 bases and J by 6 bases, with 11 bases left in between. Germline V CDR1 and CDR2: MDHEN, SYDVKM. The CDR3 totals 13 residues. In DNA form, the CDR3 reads TGTGCCAGCAGGGCGAGGGTCGCCGGGGAGCTGTTTTTT. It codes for CASRARVAGELFF.

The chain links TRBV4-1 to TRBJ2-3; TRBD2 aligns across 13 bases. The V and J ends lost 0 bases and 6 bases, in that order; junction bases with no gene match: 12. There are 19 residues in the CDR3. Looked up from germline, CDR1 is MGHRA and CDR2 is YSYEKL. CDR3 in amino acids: CASSQEVIRTSGRVDTQYF. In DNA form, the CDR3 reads TGCGCCAGCAGCCAAGAAGTTATTCGGACTAGCGGGAGAGTTGATACGCAGTATTTT.

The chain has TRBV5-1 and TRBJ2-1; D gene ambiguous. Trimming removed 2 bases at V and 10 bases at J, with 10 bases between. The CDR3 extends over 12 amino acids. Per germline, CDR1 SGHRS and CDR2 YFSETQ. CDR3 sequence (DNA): TGCGCCAGCAGCTTCGCCCCCCGGGAGCAGTTCTTC. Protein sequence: CASSFAPREQFF.

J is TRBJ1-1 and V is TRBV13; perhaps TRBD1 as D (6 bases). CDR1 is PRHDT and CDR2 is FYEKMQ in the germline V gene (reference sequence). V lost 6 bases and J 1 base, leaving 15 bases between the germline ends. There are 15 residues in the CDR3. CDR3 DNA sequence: TGTGCCAGCAGAATCAGGGGCCTATCGAACACTGAAGCTTTCTTT. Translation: CASRIRGLSNTEAFF.